A single sample is the source of the 16 T cell receptor beta chains below, sequenced in a study of early T cells in non-severe SARS-CoV-2 infection. TCRdb re-analysed the 5' RACE reads in MiXCR, keeping a single row per CDR3 protein. The profile shows approximately 70,000 distinct CDR3 sequences, roughly 9.1% of them singletons. Material: whole blood, obtained at baseline. The source is an adult who was a healthcare worker with PCR-confirmed SARS-CoV-2 infection or an uninfected control (not recorded which).

This rearrangement joins TRBV25-1 to TRBJ2-5; TRBD1 or TRBD2 may be the D gene (6 bases each). The CDR3 extends over 16 amino acids. V was cut by 2 bases and J by 4 bases, with 17 bases left in between. CDR1 and CDR2 from the germline V gene are MGHDK and SYGVNS. For the CDR3, the DNA is TGTGCCAGCAGTGAAGGGACCGTGGAGGGGGGAGAGACCCAGTACTTC. It codes for CASSEGTVEGGETQYF.

The chain uses TRBV20-1 and TRBJ2-3; D might be TRBD1 (5 bases). The CDR3 has 15 amino acids. Trimming left V 5 bases short and J 1 base short, with 16 bases between. The germline gives CDR1 DFQATT, CDR2 SNEGSKA (reference sequence). CDR3: CSAALAQGGTDTQYF. Written as DNA, the CDR3 is TGCAGTGCTGCACTGGCTCAAGGGGGCACAGATACGCAGTATTTT.

The table lists this clonotype with a few counts. V gene TRBV6-1 combines with J gene TRBJ2-3; 7 nucleotides line up with TRBD1. This CDR3 has 13 amino acids. From germline, CDR1 is MNHNS and CDR2 SASEGT. The J segment lost 4 bases and the V segment lost 6 bases, leaving 4 bases of the junction unmatched. Here the CDR3 DNA reads TGTGCCAGCAGCACAGGGGTTCCAGATACGCAGTATTTT. Its translation is CASSTGVPDTQYF.

The gene calls are TRBV10-2 and TRBJ1-1; D unresolved. Between the trimmed V and J ends, which lost 8 bases and 0 bases, there was a span of 10 bases. CDR1 WSHSY and CDR2 SAAADI come from the germline V gene. The CDR3 loop spans 13 amino acids. In DNA, the CDR3 is TGCGCCAGCCTAATCAGAATGAACACTGAAGCTTTCTTT. Amino acids: CASLIRMNTEAFF.

This clonotype was found a few times. CDR3 protein: CASSLGRSNQPQHF. The CDR3 DNA reads as TGTGCCAGCAGCTTAGGGCGTTCCAATCAGCCCCAGCATTTT. V is TRBV11-3 and J is TRBJ1-5, with D unclear. This CDR3 has 14 amino acids. The V end was cut by 1 base, the J end by 3 bases, with 7 bases between. Looked up from germline, CDR1 is SGHNT and CDR2 is YENEEA.

The chain uses TRBV24-1 and TRBJ1-1; D ambiguous. Germline V gives CDR1 KGHDR, CDR2 SFDVKD. This CDR3 comprises 14 residues. Trimming shortened V by 2 bases and J by 4 bases, and 10 bases separated the two germline ends. As DNA, the CDR3 is TGTGCCACCAGTGATTCAGATATTGCCACTGAAGCTTTCTTT. It codes for CATSDSDIATEAFF.

This rearrangement joins TRBV10-3 to TRBJ2-7, with no clear D. The germline V gene has CDR1 ENHRY and CDR2 SYGVKD. The CDR3 length is 14 residues. Trimming cost V 6 bases and J 6 bases, with 18 bases left between them. The CDR3 DNA is TGTGCCATCAGGAAGGAGACACTCGCCTGCGAGCAGTACTTC. Translation gives CAIRKETLACEQYF.

This clonotype has at least ten counts. The chain recombines TRBV9 with TRBJ2-5; 8 positions match TRBD2. Germline V gene data show CDR1 as SGDLS and CDR2 as YYNGEE. Unmatched junction bases numbered 1, after V lost 0 bases and J lost 0 bases. The CDR3 consists of 15 residues. The CDR3 protein is CASSVGGGYQETQYF. In DNA, the CDR3 is TGTGCCAGCAGCGTAGGCGGGGGGTACCAAGAGACCCAGTACTTC.

This clonotype has only a few counts. This chain uses TRBV7-9 with TRBJ2-7, with D maybe TRBD1 (6 bases). Trimming left V 5 bases short and J 5 bases short, with 16 bases between. The V gene's germline CDR1 is SEHNR and CDR2 FQNEAQ (reference sequence). The CDR3 sequence is 14 residues long. The CDR3 sequence: CASSPGAERHEQYF. The CDR3 DNA sequence: TGTGCCAGCAGCCCAGGGGCGGAAAGGCACGAGCAGTACTTC.

The chain combines TRBV18 with TRBJ2-7, with 8 bases lining up with TRBD2. From germline, CDR1 is KGHSH and CDR2 LQKENI. The CDR3 runs to 14 residues. The V and J ends lost 3 bases and 5 bases, in that order; junction bases with no gene match: 6. The CDR3 loop reads CASSPSGVPDEQYF. Written as DNA, the CDR3 is TGTGCCAGCTCACCTAGCGGGGTCCCGGACGAGCAGTACTTC. Full variable domain (remainder filled in from reference TRBV18 and TRBJ2-7): NAGVMQNPRHLVRRRGQEARLRCSPMKGHSHVYWYRQLPEEGLKFMVYLQKENIIDESGMPKERFSAEFPKEGPSILRIQQVVRGDSAAYFCASSPSGVPDEQYFGPGTRLTVT.

The chain employs TRBV6-5 and TRBJ2-1; D not resolved. The CDR3 consists of 12 residues. V lost 7 bases, J lost 5 bases, and 9 bases lay in between. CDR1 is MNHEY and CDR2 is SVGAGI in the germline V gene. CDR3 coding DNA: TGTGCCAGCATGTGGGAAAACAATGAGCAGTTCTTC. Its protein is CASMWENNEQFF.

This clonotype was seen many times. The chain joins TRBV29-1 to TRBJ1-2, with 7 bases that match TRBD1. Trimming cost V 6 bases and J 5 bases; bases outside gene matches: 12. The germline V gene encodes CDR1 SQVTM and CDR2 ANQGSEA. The CDR3 length is 14 residues. CDR3 sequence reads: CSVPVEGAPYGYTF. The CDR3 nucleotides are TGCAGCGTCCCTGTGGAGGGGGCCCCGTATGGCTACACCTTC.

This clonotype was observed a handful of times. This chain connects TRBV7-3 to TRBJ2-1; 10 bases agree with TRBD2. The CDR3 covers 13 residues. With 8 bases clipped from V and 6 bases from J, the junction kept 4 bases outside the gene matches. The germline V gene encodes CDR1 SGHTA and CDR2 FQGTGA. CDR3 in DNA: TGTGCCAGCTCAGCTAGCGGGGGCAATGAGCAGTTCTTC. Amino acid sequence: CASSASGGNEQFF.

This clonotype was detected many times. The chain couples TRBV11-2 to TRBJ2-2, with D perhaps matching TRBD2 (6 bases). The V end was cut by 8 bases, the J end by 6 bases, with 19 bases between. The germline CDR1 and CDR2 sequences are SGHAT and FQNNGV. CDR3 length: 15 amino acids. CDR3 DNA sequence: TGTGCCAGCGCCCTCGTGGAGGGGTGGGCCGGGGAGCTGTTTTTT. Its protein is CASALVEGWAGELFF.

This clonotype came up a few times. This chain links TRBV4-3 with TRBJ2-7; D is perhaps TRBD1 or TRBD2 (5 bases each). Germline V CDR1 and CDR2: LGHNA, YSLEER. The CDR3 extends over 16 amino acids. V was cut by 0 bases and J by 2 bases, with 14 bases left in between. This chain's CDR3 is CASSQDPPGTTYEQYF. As DNA, the CDR3 is TGCGCCAGCAGCCAAGATCCCCCAGGGACGACCTACGAGCAGTACTTC.

The table lists this clonotype with a few counts. The chain employs TRBV30 and TRBJ2-3; TRBD2 agrees at 15 bases. Germline CDR1 and CDR2: GTSNPN and SVGIG (reference sequence). V trimming: 3 bases; J trimming: 6 bases; junction bases outside the gene matches: 7. The CDR3 is 16 residues long. CDR3 sequence reads: CAWSAGLAGGLDTQYF. The CDR3, as DNA: TGTGCCTGGAGCGCCGGACTAGCGGGGGGGTTGGATACGCAGTATTTT. Full variable domain (outside the CDR3, taken from reference TRBV30 and TRBJ2-3): SQTIHQWPATLVQPVGSPLSLECTVEGTSNPNLYWYRQAAGRGLQLLFYSVGIGQISSEVPQNLSASRPQDRQFILSSKKLLLSDSGFYLCAWSAGLAGGLDTQYFGPGTRLTVL.